This T cell receptor beta chain stems from a study of cytomegalovirus exposure and HLA in healthy donors. Study at large: The roughly 110 validation repertoires matched the approximately 700 first-cohort repertoires in platform, a later analysis reported.

Donors came from a validation cohort of 90 to 150 subjects, distinct from the first 666-subject cohort. Comments on this clone: Its antigen is not known.

Libraries were prepared by immunoSEQ multiplex PCR; TCRdb keeps only in-frame clonotypes and omits some of them. Among 70,000 or so clones listed, 94% were seen once. Unmatched junction bases numbered 7, after V lost 3 bases and J lost 1 base. Germline assignment: CDR1 SGDLS and CDR2 YYNGEE. This CDR3 has 16 residues. Study-level findings and limits: Rare TCR sequences predominated, though certain public TCRs were found in many donors. The authors enumerated some 170 TCR beta chains as linked to cytomegalovirus.

This receptor was taken from a woman aged 18-29 years in good health and CMV-seropositive. The sequenced material came from PBMCs. V is TRBV9 and J is TRBJ1-3; 7 positions match TRBD1. The DNA of the CDR3 is TGTGCCAGCAGCGACCACAGGGGAATATCTGGAAACACCATATATTTT. Translating it yields CASSDHRGISGNTIYF.